This is a list of T cell receptor beta chains from one sample in a study of cytomegalovirus exposure and HLA in healthy donors. Produced via immunoSEQ multiplex PCR; TCRdb's table is partial and in-frame only. Of 92,000 or so clones in the sample, about 66% were seen once. Source material: PBMCs. The receptors stem from a woman aged 50 to 60 in good health and CMV-seropositive. The CDR3 runs from the conserved cysteine through the conserved F or W. D genes are given only for firm matches. Size is stated for part of the rows, as once, few or many counts, or as a class when the clone is expanded.

TRBJ1-1,few,TRBV5-1,TRBD1,TGCGCCAGCAGCTTGTCAGCAGGGGGGAACACTGAAGCTTTCTTT,CASSLSAGGNTEAFF
TRBJ2-7,NA,TRBV5-4,TRBD2,TGTGCCAGCAGCGGGCGGGGGGTAGACTACGAGCAGTACTTC,CASSGRGVDYEQYF
TRBJ1-4,few,TRBV6-1,TRBD1,TGTGCCAGCAGACCCGACAGGGGTGGGGATGAAAAACTGTTTTTT,CASRPDRGGDEKLFF
TRBJ1-1,once,TRBV4-3,NA,TGCGCCAGCAGCCGAGGCCTTTACGGTGACACTGAAGCTTTCTTT,CASSRGLYGDTEAFF
TRBJ1-6,NA,TRBV6-1,NA,TGTGCCAGCAGTGAATTGGAGAGCTCCTATAATTCACCCCTCCACTTT,CASSELESSYNSPLHF
TRBJ1-3,NA,TRBV5-4,NA,TGTGCCAGCAGCTTGACGGGGTCCGGAAACACCATATATTTT,CASSLTGSGNTIYF
TRBJ2-1,NA,TRBV28,NA,TGTGCCAGCAGTTTGGGGCAGGGCAGTAGTGAGCAGTTCTTC,CASSLGQGSSEQFF
TRBJ1-1,NA,TRBV14,NA,TGTGCCAGCAGCCAAGGGTCGGCAGGATGGGACACTGAAGCTTTCTTT,CASSQGSAGWDTEAFF
TRBJ1-5,NA,TRBV28,TRBD1,TGTGCCAGCAGAAGCGGACAGGGGCGTTATCAGCCCCAGCATTTT,CASRSGQGRYQPQHF
TRBJ2-3,NA,TRBV4-3,TRBD2,TGCGCCAGCAGCCAAGGGCCCGGCGGGGACTACACAGATACGCAGTATTTT,CASSQGPGGDYTDTQYF
TRBJ2-2,NA,TRBV4-3,TRBD1,TGCGCCAGCAGCCCATTAGTAAGGGGGCCCGGCGGGGAGCTGTTTTTT,CASSPLVRGPGGELFF